The source of this T cell receptor beta chain is a study of blood T cells in healthy people across ages. This clonotype was seen a handful of times. CDR3 length: 13 amino acids. The germline V gene encodes CDR1 MNHNY and CDR2 SVGAGI (reference sequence). V gave up 7 bases and J gave up 8 bases, with 17 bases separating them. A sample-barcoded 5' primer and a J-beta primer mix were used in a second PCR of roughly 7 to 12 cycles. A single record per CDR3 protein comes from TCRdb applying MiXCR to the 5' RACE reads. Here the sample spans hundreds of thousands of distinct CDR3 sequences, approximately 48% being singletons.

This chain connects TRBV6-6 to TRBJ1-2, with a weak D call TRBD1 (5 bases). This clonotype was sampled from a man between 60 and 75 years old in good health. Sample: blood. As DNA, the CDR3 is TGTGCCAGCATCCTTCAGGGAGTAGAGGGCTACACCTTC. Its translation: CASILQGVEGYTF.